This T cell receptor beta chain was recorded in a study of blood T cell repertoires in COVID-19. Whole-study context: Both acute and convalescent COVID-19 samples were obtained from the United States, Italy and Spain. T cells, B-cell-depleted T cells, or PBMCs supplied cDNA or gDNA.

CDR1 is MDHEN, CDR2 SYDVKM, per germline. Trimming cost V 5 bases and J 5 bases, with 24 bases left between them. The CDR3 consists of 17 residues. In the source study's methods: For nucleated cells, counts were estimated from reference gene primer amplification. Repertoires were generated with immunoSEQ multiplex PCR, while TCRdb's copy carries only in-frame clones and drops some. That table furnishes V, J and clone size, whereas the DNA furnished D and trimming. The sample carries around 100,000 clones, around 86% recorded once. The chain has TRBV28 and TRBJ1-2; maybe TRBD1 (6 bases). Sequenced: peripheral blood. The clonotype comes from a man aged 70 or older with acute or convalescent COVID-19. CDR3 nucleotides: TGTGCCAGCAGTACGAGCGGGTTAGGGGGGGTTGGATATGGCTACACCTTC. Residues: CASSTSGLGGVGYGYTF.